This T cell receptor beta chain was sequenced for a study of breast tumors, draining lymph nodes, adjacent tissues. Germline assignment: CDR1 SGHDT and CDR2 YYEEEE. The CDR3 is 14 amino acids. V dropped 2 bases and J dropped 2 bases, with 11 bases sitting between them. One entry per CDR3 protein, called by TCRdb with MiXCR from the multiplex PCR reads. The sample has about 200,000 distinct CDR3 sequences, around a third seen once. Points from the study as a whole: Tumor TCR diversity was below lymph nodes but above nontumor tissue.

The lymph nodes were axillary draining lymph nodes from breast cancer patients. With regard to this clonotype: What it binds is unknown.

The receptor's source is a female donor with breast cancer. Some clones in this sample may be carry-over from other donors' samples. This chain joins TRBV5-6 and TRBJ2-7, with unresolved D. Specimen: axillary lymph node tissue. CDR3 in amino acids: CASSLGRTTYEQYF. In DNA form, the CDR3 reads TGTGCCAGCAGCTTAGGACGGACCACCTACGAGCAGTACTTC.